The rows below give T cell receptor beta chains drawn from one sample of a study of T cells in Graves' hyperthyroidism and ophthalmopathy. Each CDR3 protein is one row after TCRdb ran MiXCR on the multiplex PCR reads. There are more than 500,000 distinct CDR3 sequences in the sample; 15% to 20% occur only once, and over 3.5% lies in the top ten. Sequencing used blood. Every receptor here comes from a young woman with Graves' hyperthyroidism. The CDR3 runs from the conserved cysteine through the conserved F or W. D genes are given only for firm matches. Clone size is given for some rows only: seen once, a few or many times, or a class if the clone is expanded.

DNA,CDR3,J,V,D,size
TGCAGTGCTAGAGAGTTTAATATGAACACTGAAGCTTTCTTT,CSAREFNMNTEAFF,TRBJ1-1,TRBV20-1,NA,many
TGCGCCAGCAGCCCGGACAGGGGGCGAGACTGCTACGAGCAGTACTTC,CASSPDRGRDCYEQYF,TRBJ2-7,TRBV5-1,TRBD1,few
TGTGCCAGCAGTCATACCGGGACAGGGTGGGGTACTGGAAACACCATATATTTT,CASSHTGTGWGTGNTIYF,TRBJ1-3,TRBV27,TRBD1,many
TGTGCCAGCAGTTTACCGGGGAGGGCTCCCACCGGGGAGCTGTTTTTT,CASSLPGRAPTGELFF,TRBJ2-2,TRBV28,TRBD2,many
TGTGCCAGCCATGGGACACCCGCCTACGAGCAGTACTTC,CASHGTPAYEQYF,TRBJ2-7,TRBV28,NA,NA
TGTGCCAGCAGTTTTACGGAGAGCTCCTACAATGAGCAGTTCTTC,CASSFTESSYNEQFF,TRBJ2-1,TRBV27,NA,many
TGTGCCAGCAGTTTAACCGCTGGACTACGCACAGATACGCAGTATTTT,CASSLTAGLRTDTQYF,TRBJ2-3,TRBV27,NA,many
TGCAGCCAGGAAGGTTCGGCAGAGAACACCGGGGAGCTGTTTTTT,CSQEGSAENTGELFF,TRBJ2-2,TRBV29-1,NA,many
TGCAGTGCGACGCCAGGGTTGGGTGAGCAGTTCTTC,CSATPGLGEQFF,TRBJ2-1,TRBV20-1,NA,NA
TGTGCCAGCAGTTTTTTCAATGGACAGGGCTCCTACGAGCAGTACTTC,CASSFFNGQGSYEQYF,TRBJ2-7,TRBV27,TRBD1,many
TGTGCCAGTAGTACCGGGCGAGTAGAGACCCAGTACTTC,CASSTGRVETQYF,TRBJ2-5,TRBV19,NA,many
TGTGCCAGCAGGAGGGAAGGAGGCTACACCTTC,CASRREGGYTF,TRBJ1-2,TRBV6-1,NA,few
TGTGCCAGCAGCTTGGACCCGGCGACAGATACGCAGTATTTT,CASSLDPATDTQYF,TRBJ2-3,TRBV7-2,NA,many
TGTGCCAAAACAGGGTCTCTCGTGAAGTTGAACACTGAAGCTTTCTTT,CAKTGSLVKLNTEAFF,TRBJ1-1,TRBV2,NA,few
TGCAGTGCTAGGGTCAAGACAGGCTCAAAGGGCTACACCTTC,CSARVKTGSKGYTF,TRBJ1-2,TRBV20-1,NA,NA
TGTGCCAGCAGCGTGCGGGCCTCTAATGAAAAACTGTTTTTT,CASSVRASNEKLFF,TRBJ1-4,TRBV9,NA,NA
TGTGCCACCAGTGAGGGAGGACGGACGAGCAATCAGCCCCAGCATTTT,CATSEGGRTSNQPQHF,TRBJ1-5,TRBV24-1,NA,few
TGTGCCAGCACCAAGGGACGGGCCCAAGAGACCCAGTACTTC,CASTKGRAQETQYF,TRBJ2-5,TRBV6-1,NA,many
TGTGCCAGCAGTCCCACAGGGGGCTCGGGCACCGGGGAGCCGTTTTTT,CASSPTGGSGTGEPFF,TRBJ2-2,TRBV6-2/TRBV6-3,TRBD1,NA
TGTGCCAGCAGTGACACGGCCCGGCCACCAAATGAAAAACTGTTTTTT,CASSDTARPPNEKLFF,TRBJ1-4,TRBV6-1,NA,many
TGTGCCAGCAGGCAAGCGGGAGTTAAGAATACGCAGTATTTT,CASRQAGVKNTQYF,TRBJ2-3,TRBV12-3/TRBV12-4,TRBD2,many
TGTGCCAGTAGTGGCCTCGGGGCCGGGGAGCTGTTTTTT,CASSGLGAGELFF,TRBJ2-2,TRBV19,NA,NA
TGCAGTGCAGGCAGGGGGATGGTTGAGACCCAGTACTTC,CSAGRGMVETQYF,TRBJ2-5,TRBV20-1,TRBD1,many
TGTGCCACCATGGGGGCAAACACAGATACGCAGTATTTT,CATMGANTDTQYF,TRBJ2-3,TRBV24-1,NA,NA
TGTGCCAGCAGTATAGCGGGAGTGAACACCGGGGAGCTGTTTTTT,CASSIAGVNTGELFF,TRBJ2-2,TRBV28,TRBD2,many
TGTGCCAGCAGCTTTGGGACAGGGGCCAACGAGCAGTACTTC,CASSFGTGANEQYF,TRBJ2-7,TRBV5-6,TRBD1,many
TGTGCCGGCGATAACAGGGCACGGGAAAAACTGTTTTTT,CAGDNRAREKLFF,TRBJ1-4,TRBV30,NA,NA
TGCGCCAGCAGCTTGTGGACTCGGGAGACCCAGTACTTC,CASSLWTRETQYF,TRBJ2-5,TRBV5-1,NA,NA
TGTGCCTGGAGTCGGGAACCAGGTGTCAATGAGCAGTTCTTC,CAWSREPGVNEQFF,TRBJ2-1,TRBV30,NA,many
TGTGCCAGTAGTATAACGGGTGCGGGCACCGGGGAGCTGTTTTTT,CASSITGAGTGELFF,TRBJ2-2,TRBV19,NA,NA
TGCGCCAGCAGCCTCCGGGACCACCGTGGAGAGACCCAGTACTTC,CASSLRDHRGETQYF,TRBJ2-5,TRBV4-1,NA,NA
TGTGCCAGTAGTATCGGACTAGCGGGAGGGCCCCGCAATGAGCAGTTCTTC,CASSIGLAGGPRNEQFF,TRBJ2-1,TRBV19,TRBD2,few
TGTGCCAGCAGTTTACCTCCACCCGCTGGGAGGGGTGATGGCTACACCTTC,CASSLPPPAGRGDGYTF,TRBJ1-2,TRBV28,NA,many
TGTGCCAGCAAGAGGTCAGGGCTGGGGGTCCAAGAGACCCAGTACTTC,CASKRSGLGVQETQYF,TRBJ2-5,TRBV12-3/TRBV12-4,NA,many
TGTGCCAGCAGTCACATCAGGGTTAGCACAGATACGCAGTATTTT,CASSHIRVSTDTQYF,TRBJ2-3,TRBV27,NA,NA
TGCAGTGCTAGGGCACTAAAGGCGTCGAGCTCCTACAATGAGCAGTTCTTC,CSARALKASSSYNEQFF,TRBJ2-1,TRBV20-1,NA,few
TGTGCCAGCAAACCCAGTCCGACAGATACGCAGTATTTT,CASKPSPTDTQYF,TRBJ2-3,TRBV12-3/TRBV12-4,NA,many
TGTGCCAGCAGTGGAGCGGGCACCAACTACAATGAGCAGTTCTTC,CASSGAGTNYNEQFF,TRBJ2-1,TRBV7-9,NA,few
TGTGCCAGCAGCTTAGTGTTCACAGATACGCAGTATTTT,CASSLVFTDTQYF,TRBJ2-3,TRBV11-2,NA,many
TGTGCCAGCAGTGGAGTGGGAGACGCCCGTTTGGATACGCAGTATTTT,CASSGVGDARLDTQYF,TRBJ2-3,TRBV2,NA,many
TGTGCCAGCAGTTTAGCTGGCACTAATGAAAAACTGCTTTTT,CASSLAGTNEKLLF,TRBJ1-4,TRBV12-3/TRBV12-4,NA,once
TGTGCCAGCGGCGGACTAGCGGGAAATATAGGTGTGGCAGATACGCAGTATTTT,CASGGLAGNIGVADTQYF,TRBJ2-3,TRBV2,TRBD2,many
TGCAGTGCCTACGACCCTGGACTAGCGGGAGTCGAGCAGTACTTC,CSAYDPGLAGVEQYF,TRBJ2-7,TRBV20-1,TRBD2,NA
TGTGCCAGCAGCTTAGCGCTAGCGGGAGAACAAGAGACCCAGTACTTC,CASSLALAGEQETQYF,TRBJ2-5,TRBV13,TRBD2,few
TGTGCCAGCAGCCAAGGCGTGAGTCAGGGGTCTGGCGAGCAGTACTTC,CASSQGVSQGSGEQYF,TRBJ2-7,TRBV3-1,NA,many